The 27 T cell receptor beta chains given below trace back to one sample, sequenced in a study of T cells in Graves' hyperthyroidism and ophthalmopathy. The investigators amplified TCR beta CDR3 regions from RNA transcripts. First-round RT-PCR targeting the TCR CDR3 was performed with the HTBI primer set. TCRdb independently ran MiXCR on the multiplex PCR reads; one entry per CDR3 protein. The data contain some 320,000 distinct CDR3 sequences, roughly an eighth of them singletons. Material for sequencing was blood. The receptor source for this set is a woman in her forties with Graves' ophthalmopathy.

The chain carries TRBV15 and TRBJ1-1; a weak D match, TRBD1 (5 bases). CDR1 is LNHNV, CDR2 YYDKDF, per germline (reference sequence). V was pared by 3 bases and J by 8 bases, with 13 bases between. CDR3 length equals 13 residues. CDR3: CATSSWGEQEAFF. The CDR3 bases are TGTGCCACCAGCAGCTGGGGGGAGCAGGAAGCTTTCTTT.

At least ten counts were recorded for this clonotype. This chain connects TRBV5-6 to TRBJ2-7, with no clear D. Germline loops: CDR1 SGHDT, CDR2 YYEEEE. V was clipped by 4 bases and J by 3 bases, with 11 bases between them. This CDR3 contains 13 residues. Here the CDR3 reads CASSLMTVYEQYF. As DNA, the CDR3 is TGTGCCAGCAGCCTCATGACGGTCTACGAGCAGTACTTC.

There are many counts of this clonotype. V and J are TRBV25-1 and TRBJ2-1, with D tentatively TRBD1 (5 bases). V was trimmed by 5 bases and J by 0 bases, leaving 14 bases between them. This CDR3 comprises 16 residues. Germline CDR1 MGHDK, CDR2 SYGVNS. The CDR3 nucleotides read TGTGCCAGCAGTACCTCGACAGTTAGCTCCTACAATGAGCAGTTCTTC. Translating it yields CASSTSTVSSYNEQFF.

The chain has TRBV4-2 and TRBJ2-5; D is perhaps TRBD2 (5 bases). Trimming pared 1 base from V and 1 base from J, leaving 7 bases between. The V gene's germline CDR1 is LGHNA and CDR2 YNFKEQ. This CDR3 has 14 amino acids. CDR3 protein: CASSQGEFQETQYF. The CDR3 nucleotides read TGTGCCAGCAGCCAAGGGGAGTTCCAAGAGACCCAGTACTTC.

With respect to this clonotype: Because the CDR3 is missing its conserved closing phenylalanine or tryptophan, this is likely a read error. V is TRBV2 and J is TRBJ2-3, with 7 positions matching TRBD2. Germline loops: CDR1 SNHLY, CDR2 FYNNEI. The CDR3 totals 15 residues. V shed 2 bases, J shed 6 bases, and the junction held 8 bases outside the gene matches. CDR3 residues: CASSESGREQDTQYS. The CDR3 nucleotides are TGTGCCAGCAGTGAATCTGGGCGGGAGCAGGATACGCAGTATTCT.

This clonotype has ten or more counts. This rearrangement joins TRBV11-2 to TRBJ1-2, with D unresolved. Trimming left V 5 bases short and J 8 bases short, with 15 bases between. CDR1 is SGHAT and CDR2 is FQNNGV in the germline V gene. CDR3 size: 13 residues. The CDR3 loop reads CASSQQTLSGYTF. CDR3 sequence (DNA): TGTGCCAGCAGCCAACAGACTCTTTCCGGCTACACCTTC.

This clonotype was observed many times. The chain has TRBV20-1 and TRBJ2-3, with 16 bases fitting TRBD2. CDR3 length equals 17 residues. Germline CDR1 reads DFQATT; CDR2 reads SNEGSKA (reference sequence). The V and J ends lost 3 bases and 7 bases, in that order; junction bases with no gene match: 10. In DNA form, the CDR3 reads TGCAGTGCTAGCCTAGGGACTAGCGGGGGGGCCATTAATACGCAGTATTTT. Encoded protein: CSASLGTSGGAINTQYF.

The chain has TRBV18 and TRBJ2-7, with a tentative D call TRBD2 (6 bases). There are 16 residues in the CDR3. Trimming removed 2 bases at V and 3 bases at J, with 17 bases between. Germline-derived CDR1 and CDR2 are KGHSH and LQKENI. CDR3 residues: CASSPSGGGRIYEQYF. The CDR3 nucleotides are TGTGCCAGCTCACCATCCGGTGGAGGGCGAATCTACGAGCAGTACTTC.

The chain has TRBV19 and TRBJ1-2; possibly TRBD1 for D (5 bases). The germline CDR1 and CDR2 sequences are LNHDA and SQIVND (reference sequence). The V gene lost 3 bases and the J gene lost 4 bases, with 12 bases spanning the gap. This CDR3 region has 14 residues. This CDR3 reads CASSMGTGFYGYTF. The CDR3 region has the DNA TGTGCCAGTAGTATGGGGACTGGGTTCTATGGCTACACCTTC. The full variable domain, its missing parts supplied by reference TRBV19 and TRBJ1-2, is DGGITQSPKYLFRKEGQNVTLSCEQNLNHDAMYWYRQDPGQGLRLIYYSQIVNDFQKGDIAEGYSVSREKKESFPLTVTSAQKNPTAFYLCASSMGTGFYGYTFGSGTRLTVV.

This chain joins TRBV7-2 and TRBJ1-3; a possible D gene is TRBD1 (5 bases). Germline CDR1 reads SGHTA; CDR2 reads FQGNSA. The V and J ends lost 1 base and 7 bases respectively, with 11 bases between them. The CDR3 is made up of 14 amino acids. The CDR3 here is CASSLGTGGNTIYF. The CDR3 nucleotides read TGTGCCAGCAGCTTAGGAACAGGAGGGAACACCATATATTTT.

The J gene is TRBJ1-2, the V gene TRBV20-1; no clear D. CDR1 and CDR2 (germline): DFQATT, SNEGSKA (reference sequence). The germline V and J ends were trimmed by 3 bases and 4 bases, with 9 bases remaining between them. The CDR3 is 12 amino acids. CDR3 in amino acids: CSARTPFYGYTF. For the CDR3, the DNA is TGCAGTGCTAGGACACCGTTCTATGGCTACACCTTC.

This clonotype was recorded at least ten times. The rearrangement uses TRBV11-2 and TRBJ2-3; 9 positions match TRBD2. In germline, CDR1 is SGHAT, CDR2 FQNNGV. The CDR3 is 16 amino acids. V lost 4 bases to trimming and J lost 1 base; unmatched junction nucleotides: 6. The chain's CDR3 is CASSSRGTSRTDTQYF. As DNA, the CDR3 is TGTGCCAGCAGCTCCAGGGGGACTAGCCGCACAGATACGCAGTATTTT.

This clonotype showed up many times. The gene calls are TRBV20-1 and TRBJ1-6; no reliable D call. Trimming removed 1 base at V and 0 bases at J, with 10 bases between. The length of the CDR3 is 16 residues. The germline V gene encodes CDR1 DFQATT and CDR2 SNEGSKA (reference sequence). The DNA for the CDR3 is TGCAGTGCTAGAGTCGGTAGGAGCTCCTATAATTCACCCCTCCACTTT. It translates to CSARVGRSSYNSPLHF.

This clonotype was detected ten times or more. The rearrangement uses TRBV5-5 and TRBJ1-2; D remains ambiguous. V was trimmed by 0 bases and J by 7 bases, leaving 7 bases between them. Germline CDR1 SGHKS, CDR2 YYEKEE (reference sequence). This CDR3 contains 12 residues. The CDR3 sequence is CASSLGLGGYTF. CDR3 bases: TGTGCCAGCAGCTTGGGACTAGGTGGCTACACCTTC.

This clonotype was recorded many times. V usage is TRBV7-9 and J usage is TRBJ2-2, with 10 nucleotides matching TRBD2. Unmatched junction bases numbered 16, after V lost 5 bases and J lost 7 bases. Per the germline V gene, CDR1 is SEHNR and CDR2 is FQNEAQ (reference sequence). The length of the CDR3 is 18 residues. CDR3: CASSTVGLAGALGGELFF. CDR3 DNA sequence: TGTGCCAGCAGCACCGTCGGGCTAGCGGGGGCCCTCGGCGGGGAGCTGTTTTTT.

In this sample, this clonotype turned up a few times. The chain carries TRBV29-1 and TRBJ2-2; D tentatively fits TRBD1 or TRBD2 (6 bases each). The CDR3 totals 13 residues. V dropped 4 bases and J dropped 7 bases, with 13 bases sitting between them. Germline V gene sequence: CDR1 SQVTM, CDR2 ANQGSEA. CDR3 nucleotide sequence: TGCAGCGTTGGGTCGGGGGCGGGCGGGGAGCTGTTTTTT. Protein: CSVGSGAGGELFF.

J is TRBJ2-7 and V is TRBV9; D perhaps matches TRBD2 (5 bases). Germline V gives CDR1 SGDLS, CDR2 YYNGEE. The CDR3 runs 15 residues. V dropped 4 bases and J dropped 3 bases, with 17 bases sitting between them. The CDR3 protein is CASSPSVGVGYEQYF. The CDR3 DNA follows: TGTGCCAGCAGCCCCTCGGTGGGAGTGGGCTACGAGCAGTACTTC.

V gene TRBV27 combines with J gene TRBJ1-1; 7 nucleotides agree with TRBD1. V gave up 5 bases and J gave up 8 bases; unmatched junction bases: 11. Germline CDR1 reads MNHEY; CDR2 reads SMNVEV (reference sequence). CDR3 length: 14 residues. The CDR3 here is CASSPANRGKEAFF. The CDR3 DNA follows: TGTGCCAGCAGTCCAGCAAACAGGGGTAAGGAAGCTTTCTTT.

The CDR3 sequence: CASSQEGLASANEQFF. CDR3 nucleotide sequence: TGCGCCAGCAGCCAAGAGGGGCTAGCCTCTGCCAATGAGCAGTTCTTC. J is TRBJ2-1 and V is TRBV4-1; D is possibly TRBD1 or TRBD2 (5 bases each). Trimming removed 0 bases at V and 6 bases at J, with 15 bases between. This CDR3 is built from 16 residues. Germline V gene sequence: CDR1 MGHRA, CDR2 YSYEKL.

There are many counts of this clonotype. This chain uses TRBV10-3 with TRBJ1-2, with D possibly matching TRBD1 (5 bases). This CDR3 comprises 11 residues. Per germline, CDR1 ENHRY and CDR2 SYGVKD. V was trimmed by 3 bases and J by 9 bases, leaving 8 bases between them. This CDR3 reads CAISDRESYTF. DNA for the CDR3: TGTGCCATCAGTGACAGGGAGAGCTACACCTTC.

This clonotype came up many times. This rearrangement joins TRBV25-1 to TRBJ2-3; D not certain. The V and J ends lost 1 base and 1 base respectively, with 9 bases between them. Germline loops: CDR1 MGHDK, CDR2 SYGVNS. CDR3 length: 15 amino acids. CDR3 nucleotides: TGTGCCAGCAGTGAATGGGTGGCAGGCACAGATACGCAGTATTTT. Residues: CASSEWVAGTDTQYF.

The CDR3 coding sequence is TGCGCCTGCCGTCGACAGGGAAATTACGAGCAGTACTTC. The encoded protein is CACRRQGNYEQYF. J is TRBJ2-7 and V is TRBV5-1; TRBD1 agrees at 7 bases. This CDR3 is built from 13 residues. Trimming took 10 bases from V and 4 from J; bases not matched to a gene: 11. Germline CDR1 reads SGHRS; CDR2 reads YFSETQ.

This clonotype was seen at least ten times. The J gene is TRBJ1-2, the V gene TRBV6-1; D is unresolved. The CDR3 has 13 amino acids. Germline V gene data show CDR1 as MNHNS and CDR2 as SASEGT. The V end was cut by 5 bases, the J end by 5 bases, with 12 bases between. The CDR3 loop reads CASSFQDGYGYTF. The CDR3 region has the DNA TGTGCCAGCAGTTTCCAGGACGGGTATGGCTACACCTTC.

The genes are TRBV5-1 and TRBJ2-5; TRBD2 matches at 7 bases. With V trimmed by 6 bases and J by 4 bases, 6 bases remained unmatched. Germline V gene sequence: CDR1 SGHRS, CDR2 YFSETQ. The CDR3 sequence is 13 residues long. The CDR3 here is CASTREGRETQYF. In DNA form, the CDR3 reads TGCGCCAGCACGAGGGAGGGAAGAGAGACCCAGTACTTC.

This clonotype was seen only a few times. The V call is TRBV3-1, the J call TRBJ1-1, with a weak D call TRBD1 (6 bases). Trimming shortened V by 4 bases and J by 7 bases, and 10 bases separated the two germline ends. CDR1 and CDR2 from the germline V gene are LGHDT and YNNKEL (reference sequence). There are 12 residues in the CDR3. CDR3 in amino acids: CASSRGTNEAFF. The CDR3 coding sequence is TGTGCCAGCAGCCGCGGGACAAATGAAGCTTTCTTT.

This clonotype was counted ten times or more. V usage is TRBV20-1 and J usage is TRBJ1-5, with D possibly TRBD1 on 5 matching bases. The CDR3 loop spans 13 amino acids. V was pared by 3 bases and J by 1 base, with 7 bases between. Germline values: CDR1 DFQATT, CDR2 SNEGSKA (reference sequence). For the CDR3, the DNA is TGCAGTGCTAGCGGGGGAAGCAATCAGCCCCAGCATTTT. This encodes CSASGGSNQPQHF.

The chain employs TRBV7-9 and TRBJ1-6; tentatively, D is TRBD1 (5 bases). Germline CDR1 reads SEHNR; CDR2 reads FQNEAQ (reference sequence). Trimming stripped 7 bases from V and 6 bases from J, with 16 bases between. The CDR3 spans 15 residues. CDR3 bases: TGTGCCAGCAAGACGGAGGGGTGGCCTAATTCACCCCTCCACTTT. Translated: CASKTEGWPNSPLHF. The full variable domain, with the rest looked up from reference TRBV7-9 and TRBJ1-6, is DTGVSQNPRHKITKRGQNVTFRCDPISEHNRLYWYRQTLGQGPEFLTYFQNEAQLEKSRLLSDRFSAERPKGSFSTLEIQRTEQGDSAMYLCASKTEGWPNSPLHFGNGTRLTVT.